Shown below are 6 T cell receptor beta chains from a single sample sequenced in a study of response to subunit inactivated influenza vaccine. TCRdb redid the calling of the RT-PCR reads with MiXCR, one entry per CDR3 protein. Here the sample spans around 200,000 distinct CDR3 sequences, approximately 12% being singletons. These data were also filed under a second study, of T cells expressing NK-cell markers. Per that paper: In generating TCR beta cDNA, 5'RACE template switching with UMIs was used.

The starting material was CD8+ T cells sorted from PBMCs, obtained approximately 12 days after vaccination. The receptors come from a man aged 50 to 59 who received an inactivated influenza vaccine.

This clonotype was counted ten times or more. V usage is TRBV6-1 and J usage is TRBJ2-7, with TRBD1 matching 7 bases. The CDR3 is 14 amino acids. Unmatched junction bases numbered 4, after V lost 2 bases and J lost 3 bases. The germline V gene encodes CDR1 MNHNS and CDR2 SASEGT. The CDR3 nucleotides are TGTGCCAGCAGTGAATGGACAGGAATCTACGAGCAGTACTTC. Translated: CASSEWTGIYEQYF.

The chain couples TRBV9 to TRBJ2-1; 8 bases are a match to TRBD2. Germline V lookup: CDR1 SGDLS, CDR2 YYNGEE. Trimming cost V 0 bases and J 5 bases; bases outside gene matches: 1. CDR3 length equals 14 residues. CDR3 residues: CASSVGRGDNEQFF. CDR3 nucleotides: TGTGCCAGCAGCGTAGGGCGGGGGGACAATGAGCAGTTCTTC.

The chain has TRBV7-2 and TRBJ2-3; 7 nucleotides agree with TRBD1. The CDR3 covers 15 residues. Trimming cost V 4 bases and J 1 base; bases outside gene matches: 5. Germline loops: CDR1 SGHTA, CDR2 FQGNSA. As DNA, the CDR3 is TGTGCCAGCAGCTCGGGACAGTTCCGCACAGATACGCAGTATTTT. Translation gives CASSSGQFRTDTQYF.

CDR3 sequence reads: CASSEDDYSNQPQHF. CDR3 nucleotide sequence: TGTGCCAGCAGTGAAGATGATTATAGCAATCAGCCCCAGCATTTT. The chain is built from TRBV6-1 and TRBJ1-5; no clear D. The V and J ends lost 1 base and 0 bases respectively, with 7 bases between them. Per germline, CDR1 MNHNS and CDR2 SASEGT. The CDR3 covers 15 residues.

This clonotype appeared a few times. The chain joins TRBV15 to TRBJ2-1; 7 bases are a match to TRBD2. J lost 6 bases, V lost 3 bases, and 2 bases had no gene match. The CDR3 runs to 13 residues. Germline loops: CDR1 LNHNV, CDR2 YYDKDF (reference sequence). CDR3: CATSRRLANEQFF. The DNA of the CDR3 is TGTGCCACCAGCAGGCGACTAGCCAATGAGCAGTTCTTC.

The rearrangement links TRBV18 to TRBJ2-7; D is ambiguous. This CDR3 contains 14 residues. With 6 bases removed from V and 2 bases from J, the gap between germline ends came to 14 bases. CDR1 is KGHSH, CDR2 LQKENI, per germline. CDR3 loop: CASSPKQITYEQYF. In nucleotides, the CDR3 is TGTGCCAGCTCGCCCAAACAGATCACCTACGAGCAGTACTTC.